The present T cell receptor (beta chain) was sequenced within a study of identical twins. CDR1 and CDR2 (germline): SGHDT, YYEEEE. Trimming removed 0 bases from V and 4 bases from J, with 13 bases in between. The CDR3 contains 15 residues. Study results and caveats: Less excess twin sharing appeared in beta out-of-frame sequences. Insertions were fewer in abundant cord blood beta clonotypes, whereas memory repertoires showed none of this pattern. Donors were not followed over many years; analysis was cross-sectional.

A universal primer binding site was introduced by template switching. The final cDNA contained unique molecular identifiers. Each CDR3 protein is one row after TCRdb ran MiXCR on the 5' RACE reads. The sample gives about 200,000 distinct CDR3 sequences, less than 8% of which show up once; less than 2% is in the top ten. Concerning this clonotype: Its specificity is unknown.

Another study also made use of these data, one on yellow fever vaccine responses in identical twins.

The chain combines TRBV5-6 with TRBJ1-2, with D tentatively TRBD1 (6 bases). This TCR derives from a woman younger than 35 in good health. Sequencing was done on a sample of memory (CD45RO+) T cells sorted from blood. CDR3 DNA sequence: TGTGCCAGCAGCTTGGCCGGGGGGCTAGGCTATGGCTACACCTTC. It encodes CASSLAGGLGYGYTF.